These 24 T cell receptor beta chains originate from one sample sequenced in a study of blood T cell repertoires in COVID-19. Clones were read by immunoSEQ multiplex PCR, and TCRdb kept only the in-frame ones, dropping some. Of 65,000 to 80,000 clones listed, about 80% are singletons. Sequencing used peripheral blood. The receptor set was obtained from a man aged 50 or older with acute or convalescent COVID-19.

The rearrangement uses TRBV10-3 and TRBJ2-3; tentatively, D is TRBD1 (5 bases). The CDR3 is 16 amino acids. The germline V gene encodes CDR1 ENHRY and CDR2 SYGVKD. Trimming left V 0 bases short and J 0 bases short, with 10 bases between. CDR3 coding DNA: TGTGCCATCAGTGAGTCGGGGCAGACCAGCACAGATACGCAGTATTTT. This encodes CAISESGQTSTDTQYF.

The rearrangement uses TRBV4-3 and TRBJ2-2; 7 bases fit TRBD1. The V and J ends lost 3 bases and 9 bases, in that order; junction bases with no gene match: 7. The CDR3 spans 14 residues. In germline, CDR1 is LGHNA, CDR2 YSLEER. The CDR3 DNA reads as TGCGCCAGCAGCCAGATTACAGGGGTCCGGGAGCTGTTTTTT. Its protein product is CASSQITGVRELFF.

V gene TRBV2 combines with J gene TRBJ2-7; perhaps TRBD2 as D (6 bases). Germline V gene sequence: CDR1 SNHLY, CDR2 FYNNEI. V lost 6 bases to trimming and J lost 2 bases, with 14 bases between them. The CDR3 runs to 14 residues. This CDR3 is CASRQEGSAYEQYF. The DNA of the CDR3 is TGTGCCAGCAGGCAGGAGGGCTCCGCCTACGAGCAGTACTTC.

The chain carries TRBV9 and TRBJ2-5; D unclear. The V and J ends lost 3 bases and 2 bases respectively, with 11 bases between them. Germline V gene data show CDR1 as SGDLS and CDR2 as YYNGEE. CDR3 length equals 14 residues. CDR3 nucleotide sequence: TGTGCCAGCAGCGAGAGTCTATTACAAGAGACCCAGTACTTC. This sequence encodes CASSESLLQETQYF.

This chain links TRBV7-9 with TRBJ1-1; 9 bases match TRBD1. V lost 1 base to trimming and J lost 2 bases; unmatched junction nucleotides: 2. The CDR3 extends over 15 amino acids. CDR1 is SEHNR and CDR2 is FQNEAQ in the germline V gene (reference sequence). The CDR3, as DNA: TGTGCCAGCAGCTTAGGGGACAGGGACAACACTGAAGCTTTCTTT. Protein sequence: CASSLGDRDNTEAFF.

The CDR3 DNA follows: TGTGCCAGCGATGGACAGAACACCGGGGAGCTGTTTTTT. Protein product: CASDGQNTGELFF. V gene TRBV9 combines with J gene TRBJ2-2; TRBD1 is a possible D gene (5 bases). This CDR3 has 13 residues. Trimming cost V 7 bases and J 1 base, with 8 bases left between them. From germline, CDR1 is SGDLS and CDR2 YYNGEE.

The V gene is TRBV21-1, the J gene TRBJ2-3; the D call TRBD1 from the table was never checked on the DNA. TRBV21-1 is a listed pseudogene. The CDR3 has 16 residues. The CDR3, as DNA: TGTGCCAGCAGCAACCGGGGGACAGGGGTGAAAGATACGCAGTATTTT. It yields the protein CASSNRGTGVKDTQYF.

This clone appeared many times. The chain employs TRBV7-2 and TRBJ2-3; possibly TRBD2 for D (5 bases). V was trimmed by 3 bases and J by 6 bases, leaving 22 bases between them. CDR1 and CDR2 from the germline V gene are SGHTA and FQGNSA. The CDR3 covers 17 residues. The CDR3 DNA reads as TGTGCCAGCAGCTTTTGGTTCGGGGATAACGTATGGGATACGCAGTATTTT. It codes for CASSFWFGDNVWDTQYF.

The chain combines TRBV29-1 with TRBJ1-2, with D possibly matching TRBD1 (5 bases). V lost 7 bases and J lost 4, with 16 bases in between. Looked up from germline, CDR1 is SQVTM and CDR2 is ANQGSEA. The CDR3 is made up of 13 amino acids. The CDR3 loop is CSASERRGYGYTF. The CDR3 region has the DNA TGCAGCGCGTCAGAGAGGAGGGGCTATGGCTACACCTTC.

This chain uses TRBV5-6 with TRBJ1-2; the D gene is possibly TRBD1 (5 bases). This CDR3 has 11 amino acids. V was trimmed by 0 bases and J by 8 bases, leaving 5 bases between them. CDR1 and CDR2 from the germline V gene are SGHDT and YYEEEE. CDR3 residues: CASSLGGGYTF. The CDR3 nucleotides read TGTGCCAGCAGCTTGGGGGGCGGCTACACCTTC.

The chain is built from TRBV5-1 and TRBJ1-1, with a tentative D call TRBD1 (6 bases). The CDR3 totals 12 residues. Germline V gives CDR1 SGHRS, CDR2 YFSETQ. Trimming pared 2 bases from V and 5 bases from J, leaving 7 bases between. CDR3 bases: TGCGCCAGCAGCTTTACAGGGACTGAAGCTTTCTTT. Protein product: CASSFTGTEAFF.

The chain joins TRBV7-8 to TRBJ1-2, with D maybe TRBD1 (5 bases). The CDR3 has 17 amino acids. Germline values: CDR1 SGHVS, CDR2 FQNEAQ. Trimming took 0 bases from V and 1 from J, leaving 15 bases between them. In DNA form, the CDR3 reads TGTGCCAGCAGCTTAGCGCGGTCAGGGCAATATAACTATGGCTACACCTTC. Protein sequence: CASSLARSGQYNYGYTF.

The chain links TRBV2 to TRBJ1-6; TRBD1 agrees at 7 bases. Germline V lookup: CDR1 SNHLY, CDR2 FYNNEI. This CDR3 is built from 13 residues. The junction had 4 bases not matched to a gene; V was cut back by 8 bases and J by 6 bases. CDR3 coding DNA: TGTGCCAGCTCGGACAGGCTTAATTCACCCCTCCACTTT. Its translation: CASSDRLNSPLHF.

J is TRBJ2-7 and V is TRBV18; 12 nucleotides match TRBD1. Germline V gives CDR1 KGHSH, CDR2 LQKENI. The length of the CDR3 is 19 residues. Trimming at V came to 6 bases and at J to 2 bases, leaving 17 bases not matched to a gene. CDR3 in amino acids: CASSPIAGTGGLKAYEQYF. CDR3 in DNA: TGTGCCAGCTCCCCGATCGCCGGGACAGGGGGCTTGAAGGCCTACGAGCAGTACTTC.

This clone appeared once. V and J are TRBV6-5 and TRBJ2-2, with TRBD1 identical over 8 bases. The V gene end was trimmed by 6 bases and the J gene end by 6 bases; junction bases not matched to a gene: 9. Germline CDR1 MNHEY, CDR2 SVGAGI. The length of the CDR3 is 15 residues. This CDR3 is CASRRGQAPAGELFF. The CDR3 nucleotides are TGTGCCAGCAGAAGGGGACAGGCCCCCGCCGGGGAGCTGTTTTTT.

The chain carries TRBV11-2 and TRBJ2-6; TRBD1 matches at 9 bases. The CDR3 covers 17 residues. The germline gives CDR1 SGHAT, CDR2 FQNNGV. V was clipped by 5 bases and J by 3 bases; unmatched bases: 8. CDR3 coding DNA: TGTGCCAGCAGCCCCCGGACAGGGGAGTTTGGGGCCAACGTCCTGACTTTC. Protein: CASSPRTGEFGANVLTF.

This chain links TRBV7-2 with TRBJ2-5; D gene unclear. The CDR3 sequence is 15 residues long. The V gene lost 1 base and the J gene lost 2 bases, with 11 bases spanning the gap. Germline V gene data show CDR1 as SGHTA and CDR2 as FQGNSA. Here the CDR3 reads CASSLVLSRQETQYF. The CDR3 region has the DNA TGTGCCAGCAGCTTAGTTCTCTCGCGTCAAGAGACCCAGTACTTC. The variable domain in full, completed from reference TRBV7-2 and TRBJ2-5, reads GAGVSQSPSNKVTEKGKDVELRCDPISGHTALYWYRQSLGQGLEFLIYFQGNSAPDKSGLPSDRFSAERTGGSVSTLTIQRTQQEDSAVYLCASSLVLSRQETQYFGPGTRLLVL.

In its sample, this clone was seen once. V gene TRBV14 combines with J gene TRBJ1-2; D unresolved. Per germline, CDR1 SGHDN and CDR2 FVKESK. CDR3 size: 16 residues. Between the trimmed V and J ends, which lost 1 base and 1 base, there was a span of 13 bases. CDR3 nucleotides: TGTGCCAGCAGCCAAGTGCCCGGGTCCGATAACTATGGCTACACCTTC. Its protein is CASSQVPGSDNYGYTF.

This rearrangement joins TRBV5-1 to TRBJ1-1, with TRBD1 matching over 9 bases. J lost 4 bases, V lost 4 bases, and 5 bases had no gene match. The CDR3 totals 14 residues. In germline, CDR1 is SGHRS, CDR2 YFSETQ. CDR3 protein: CASSAGQGGTEAFF. The CDR3 DNA reads TGCGCCAGCAGCGCGGGACAGGGAGGCACTGAAGCTTTCTTT.

This clone has just a few counts. The chain carries TRBV9 and TRBJ2-1; no reliable D call. Trimming removed 0 bases from V and 2 bases from J, with 12 bases in between. Germline CDR1 reads SGDLS; CDR2 reads YYNGEE. This CDR3 has 16 residues. The CDR3 reads CASSVARGQTYNEQFF. The DNA of the CDR3 is TGTGCCAGCAGCGTAGCTCGAGGCCAGACCTACAATGAGCAGTTCTTC.

The rearrangement joins TRBV5-4 to TRBJ1-2, with 7 bases that match TRBD1. V was pared by 4 bases and J by 8 bases, with 14 bases of the junction left unmatched. CDR1 SGHNT and CDR2 YYREEE come from the germline V gene (reference sequence). This CDR3 has 15 residues. CDR3 amino acids: CASSPGTARFRGYTF. In DNA, the CDR3 is TGTGCCAGCAGCCCTGGGACAGCCCGGTTTCGGGGCTACACCTTC.

The chain couples TRBV5-1 to TRBJ1-6; 7 positions agree with TRBD1. CDR3 length equals 14 residues. Germline values: CDR1 SGHRS, CDR2 YFSETQ. Trimming took 4 bases from V and 7 from J; bases not matched to a gene: 5. The CDR3 region has the DNA TGCGCCAGCAGCGTCGGGACAGCGAATTCACCCCTCCACTTT. This gives the protein CASSVGTANSPLHF. The full variable domain, rest sourced from reference TRBV5-1 and TRBJ1-6, is KAGVTQTPRYLIKTRGQQVTLSCSPISGHRSVSWYQQTPGQGLQFLFEYFSETQRNKGNFPGRFSGRQFSNSRSEMNVSTLELGDSALYLCASSVGTANSPLHFGNGTRLTVT.

V usage is TRBV20-1 and J usage is TRBJ1-4; D gene ambiguous. The V end lost 6 bases, the J end lost 7 bases, and 9 bases lay between the germline ends. This CDR3 is 11 amino acids long. Per germline, CDR1 DFQATT and CDR2 SNEGSKA (reference sequence). The CDR3 reads CSAIFGEKLFF. The CDR3 nucleotides read TGCAGTGCCATATTCGGTGAAAAACTGTTTTTT.

The rearrangement uses TRBV5-6 and TRBJ1-5, with TRBD1 identical over 7 bases. Germline V gene lookup returns CDR1 SGHDT and CDR2 YYEEEE. V shed 2 bases, J shed 7 bases, and the junction held 9 bases outside the gene matches. The CDR3 length is 15 residues. CDR3 region: CASSFGGGVKQPQHF. The CDR3 nucleotides are TGTGCCAGCAGCTTCGGAGGGGGCGTAAAGCAGCCCCAGCATTTT.